This T cell receptor (beta chain) was identified in a study of T cells in Graves' hyperthyroidism and ophthalmopathy. Study-wide findings and caveats: Most thyroid clonotypes expanded above 0.001 were also detected in blood.

Exclusion criteria comprised uncontrolled infection, other autoimmune disease, pregnancy or lactation. As for this clonotype: Antigen: not known.

RNA transcripts gave rise to amplified TCR beta CDR3 regions. The HTBI set primed first-round TCR CDR3 RT-PCR. In TCRdb, the multiplex PCR reads were re-called with MiXCR into one record per CDR3 protein. The table records approximately 350,000 distinct CDR3 sequences, about 16% of them present only once. The CDR3 covers 16 residues. Per germline, CDR1 SGHRS and CDR2 YFSETQ. V shed 0 bases, J shed 9 bases, and the junction held 5 bases outside the gene matches. Material: blood. The V gene is TRBV5-1, the J gene TRBJ2-1; 14 bases are shared with TRBD2. The clonotype originates from a woman aged 60-75 years with Graves' ophthalmopathy. CDR3 coding DNA: TGCGCCAGCAGCTTGGCCGGGACTAGCGGGAGTGGTGAGCAGTTCTTC. Translation: CASSLAGTSGSGEQFF.